These 6 T cell receptor beta chains share one sample of origin, sequenced in a study of T-cell memory formation after mild COVID-19. TCRdb recomputed calls from the 5' RACE reads with MiXCR, one row per CDR3 protein. The sample records 350,000 to 450,000 distinct CDR3 sequences, about 20% being singletons. The sample comprised PBMCs or a T cell subset sorted from them (not recorded which). These receptors all come from an adult woman who had mild COVID-19 (a few samples of this study predate the infection). Cell type and time point are not known.

This clonotype was observed a few times. The chain is built from TRBV12-3 or TRBV12-4 and TRBJ1-5; TRBD1 might be the D (5 bases). The CDR3 extends over 14 amino acids. Trimming took 2 bases from V and 7 from J, leaving 12 bases between them. In nucleotides, the CDR3 is TGTGCCAGCAGTTTATGGGGGGATCGACAGCCCCAGCATTTT. It is translated as CASSLWGDRQPQHF.

V usage is TRBV12-3 or TRBV12-4 and J usage is TRBJ2-5; D might be TRBD2 (6 bases). V gave up 5 bases and J gave up 5 bases, with 18 bases separating them. The CDR3 runs 15 residues. The CDR3 sequence: CASSPGGPLVETQYF. The CDR3 bases are TGTGCCAGCAGTCCCGGAGGGCCTCTGGTGGAGACCCAGTACTTC.

The chain employs TRBV4-1 and TRBJ2-7, with D tentatively TRBD2 (6 bases). V dropped 3 bases and J dropped 0 bases, with 9 bases sitting between them. Germline values: CDR1 MGHRA, CDR2 YSYEKL. The CDR3 sequence is 14 residues long. This chain's CDR3 is CASSHGGSSYEQYF. The CDR3 DNA reads TGCGCCAGCAGCCACGGGGGAAGCTCCTACGAGCAGTACTTC.

There are a few counts of this clonotype. The rearrangement uses TRBV18 and TRBJ2-1, with a weak D call TRBD2 (6 bases). Trimming cost V 3 bases and J 10 bases, with 19 bases left between them. The CDR3 totals 15 residues. Germline CDR1 reads KGHSH; CDR2 reads LQKENI. The CDR3 region has the DNA TGTGCCAGCTCACCGGGGGGTACAGCCCAGTCGGAGCAGTTCTTC. This translates into CASSPGGTAQSEQFF.

This clonotype turned up a few times. The V call is TRBV12-3 or TRBV12-4, the J call TRBJ2-3; D uncertain. The CDR3 totals 15 residues. The V end lost 0 bases, the J end lost 3 bases, and 10 bases lay between the germline ends. The CDR3 region is CASSLAFGPTDTQYF. CDR3 nucleotides: TGTGCCAGCAGTTTAGCGTTTGGACCTACAGATACGCAGTATTTT.

The rearrangement links TRBV7-9 to TRBJ2-5, with D uncertain. Germline V gene lookup returns CDR1 SEHNR and CDR2 FQNEAQ (reference sequence). This CDR3 is 16 amino acids long. Between the trimmed V and J ends, which lost 1 base and 1 base, there was a span of 13 bases. The CDR3 nucleotides read TGTGCCAGCAGCTTAGGGACGGTGGGCTTCCAAGAGACCCAGTACTTC. Encoded protein: CASSLGTVGFQETQYF.